This entry lists 9 T cell receptor beta chains sequenced from one sample in a study of beta chain features in type 1 diabetes. Whole-study results and caveats: All four CD4+ subsets from Type 1 diabetes patients carried moderately but significantly shorter TCRB CDR3s.

These receptors' antigens are unknown. Expressed TCRB transcripts were sequenced because the isolated RNA had all been reverse transcribed beforehand. Clones were read by immunoSEQ multiplex PCR, and TCRdb kept only the in-frame ones, dropping some. Here the sample spans 95,000 to 150,000 clones, about 16% being singletons. The specimen sequenced was central memory CD4+ T cells from blood. Receptors originate from a man aged 25 to 45 with type 1 diabetes.

In the case of this clone: One end of the junction is discordant with germline, which a read error may explain. The genes are TRBV30 and TRBJ1-2; D call uncertain. The CDR3 runs 8 residues. The germline gives CDR1 GTSNPN, CDR2 SVGIG (reference sequence). In DNA form, the CDR3 reads TGTGCCTGGAGTTTGACACCGTTC. It encodes CAWSLTPF.

The CDR3 DNA reads TGTGCCTGGAGTGGGGGGCCCTCGGATGCCTACGAGCAGTACTTC. As protein: CAWSGGPSDAYEQYF. V gene TRBV30 combines with J gene TRBJ2-7; perhaps TRBD1 as D (6 bases). Germline loops: CDR1 GTSNPN, CDR2 SVGIG (reference sequence). This CDR3 comprises 15 residues. V lost 1 base and J 2 bases, leaving 15 bases between the germline ends.

The chain carries TRBV9 and TRBJ1-3; D unresolved. V lost 3 bases to trimming and J lost 7 bases, with 8 bases between them. The CDR3 sequence is 12 residues long. Germline V gene sequence: CDR1 SGDLS, CDR2 YYNGEE. The chain's CDR3 is CASSAVRNTIYF. The DNA for the CDR3 is TGTGCCAGCAGCGCCGTTAGGAACACCATATATTTT. The variable domain in full, with the rest retrieved from reference TRBV9 and TRBJ1-3, is DSGVTQTPKHLITATGQRVTLRCSPRSGDLSVYWYQQSLDQGLQFLIQYYNGEERAKGNILERFSAQQFPDLHSELNLSSLELGDSALYFCASSAVRNTIYFGEGSWLTVV.

The sample holds a few counts of this clone. CDR3 loop: CASSAERGFTGELFF. The CDR3 DNA follows: TGTGCCAGCAGCGCTGAACGGGGATTCACCGGGGAGCTGTTTTTT. V and J are TRBV9 and TRBJ2-2, with a weak D call TRBD2 (5 bases). V was cut by 3 bases and J by 4 bases, with 13 bases left in between. This CDR3 has 15 residues. The V gene's germline CDR1 is SGDLS and CDR2 YYNGEE.

The chain links TRBV18 to TRBJ2-1; TRBD2 might be the D (6 bases). CDR3 length: 12 amino acids. The V gene lost 4 bases and the J gene lost 9 bases, with 10 bases spanning the gap. Per the germline V gene, CDR1 is KGHSH and CDR2 is LQKENI. CDR3 nucleotide sequence: TGTGCCAGCTCACGCTGGGAGGCTGAGCAGTTCTTC. Translation: CASSRWEAEQFF.

This chain links TRBV30 with TRBJ2-7; 8 bases agree with TRBD1. V was pared by 2 bases and J by 7 bases, with 1 base of the junction left unmatched. There are 11 residues in the CDR3. Germline V gene data show CDR1 as GTSNPN and CDR2 as SVGIG (reference sequence). CDR3 nucleotides: TGTGCCTGGAGTACAGGGGGAGAGCAGTACTTC. This codes for CAWSTGGEQYF.

This clone has more than one count but fewer than ten. V usage is TRBV18 and J usage is TRBJ2-5, with 7 positions matching TRBD1. CDR1 is KGHSH, CDR2 LQKENI, per germline. V trimming: 1 base; J trimming: 3 bases; junction bases outside the gene matches: 2. The CDR3 totals 14 residues. The CDR3 loop is CASSPLGQKETQYF. The CDR3 nucleotides read TGTGCCAGCTCACCACTGGGACAGAAAGAGACCCAGTACTTC.

This clone was seen ten or more times. The chain recombines TRBV6-5 with TRBJ2-1; D might be TRBD2 (5 bases). The CDR3 consists of 14 residues. The V gene's germline CDR1 is MNHEY and CDR2 SVGAGI. Deletions cut 5 bases from V and 7 bases from J, with 15 bases between. The CDR3: CASSPRDPLNEQFF. CDR3 coding DNA: TGTGCCAGCAGTCCCCGGGATCCCTTGAATGAGCAGTTCTTC.

V gene TRBV27 combines with J gene TRBJ1-6, with 8 positions matching TRBD1. This CDR3 comprises 12 residues. V gave up 6 bases and J gave up 11 bases; unmatched junction bases: 3. Germline CDR1 MNHEY, CDR2 SMNVEV (reference sequence). The CDR3, as DNA: TGTGCCAGCAGCCGACAGGGGCCACCCCTCCACTTT. This sequence encodes CASSRQGPPLHF.